Each of the 22 T cell receptor beta chains below was sequenced from the same sample in a study of blood T cell repertoires in acute mononucleosis. Using immunoSEQ multiplex PCR, the repertoire was profiled, and TCRdb retains in-frame clones only, with some absent. The data hold 5,500 to 8,500 clones, with less than 30% observed a single time. Regarding time point: acute infectious mononucleosis, at clinical presentation within 2 weeks of symptom onset (visit 1). The source material was EBV YVL epitope tetramer+ CD8+ T cells sorted from PBMCs, sampled during acute infectious mononucleosis. Indicated subset: CD8 T cells binding a tetramer with EBV BRLF1 109-117 peptide (YVL-BR). These receptor sequences come from a woman younger than 35 with infectious mononucleosis caused by EBV.

The J gene is TRBJ2-7, the V gene TRBV13, with 9 nucleotides matching TRBD1. The length of the CDR3 is 13 residues. CDR1 and CDR2 (germline): PRHDT, FYEKMQ (reference sequence). The V gene end was trimmed by 7 bases and the J gene end by 2 bases; junction bases not matched to a gene: 3. DNA of the CDR3: TGTGCCAGCACTAGACAGGGGGCCTACGAGCAGTACTTC. Translation gives CASTRQGAYEQYF.

On this clone itself: It is likely a read error: a sequence one base away is far more abundant. The sample holds other DNA sequences that translate to the same CDR3. CDR3 nucleotide sequence: TGTGCCAGCAGTCAACTAGCGGGAGGTCCGGAGACCCAGTACTTC. As protein: CASSQLAGGPETQYF. The chain uses TRBV11-2 and TRBJ2-5; 12 bases align to TRBD2. The V gene's germline CDR1 is SGHAT and CDR2 FQNNGV. The CDR3 loop spans 15 amino acids. The trim removed 6 bases at V and 5 bases at J, leaving 7 bases unmatched. Full variable domain (outside the CDR3, taken from reference TRBV11-2 and TRBJ2-5): EAGVAQSPRYKIIEKRQSVAFWCNPISGHATLYWYQQILGQGPKLLIQFQNNGVVDDSQLPKDRFSAERLKGVDSTLKIQPAKLEDSAVYLCASSQLAGGPETQYFGPGTRLLVL.

For this clone: The junction differs from germline at one of its ends, possibly a read error. The V gene is TRBV10-3, the J gene TRBJ2-7; TRBD2 is a possible D gene (5 bases). This CDR3 region has 14 residues. The germline gives CDR1 ENHRY, CDR2 SYGVKD. The CDR3 loop is CASSGYGDSYEQYF. In DNA form, the CDR3 reads TGTGCCAGCAGTGGCTACGGGGATTCCTACGAGCAGTACTTC.

This clone was recorded a few times. The genes are TRBV27 and TRBJ2-7, with no clear D. This CDR3 is built from 14 residues. In germline, CDR1 is MNHEY, CDR2 SMNVEV (reference sequence). Trimming shortened V by 4 bases and J by 5 bases, and 15 bases separated the two germline ends. CDR3 nucleotide sequence: TGTGCCAGCAGTTACCTCGGTTTAGGCCACGAGCAGTACTTC. This codes for CASSYLGLGHEQYF.

Turning to this clone: It differs at one base from a far larger clone, so likely a read error. V and J are TRBV29-1 and TRBJ2-1; D gene ambiguous. The CDR3 length is 13 residues. Per the germline V gene, CDR1 is SQVTM and CDR2 is ANQGSEA. Trimming shortened V by 4 bases and J by 6 bases, and 13 bases separated the two germline ends. The CDR3 region has the DNA TGCAGCGTTGGGGCAGGCGAAGGCAATGAGCAGTTCTTC. This translates into CSVGAGEGNEQFF.

The chain couples TRBV10-3 to TRBJ2-3; 11 nucleotides agree with TRBD2. V lost 10 bases, J lost 2 bases, and 11 bases stayed unmatched. In germline, CDR1 is ENHRY, CDR2 SYGVKD. CDR3 size: 16 residues. Here the CDR3 reads CASTDLAGGLTDTQYF. CDR3 coding DNA: TGTGCCAGCACCGACCTAGCGGGGGGCCTCACAGATACGCAGTATTTT.

This clone has a handful of counts. This likely traces to a read error, being one base from a far larger clone. The V gene is TRBV30, the J gene TRBJ2-1, with TRBD1 identical over 11 bases. Trimming took 4 bases from V and 0 from J; bases not matched to a gene: 11. From germline, CDR1 is GTSNPN and CDR2 SVGIG (reference sequence). This CDR3 is built from 18 residues. The CDR3 region is CAWTGQGAMGGSYNEQFF. DNA of the CDR3: TGTGCCTGGACTGGACAGGGGGCAATGGGTGGCTCCTACAATGAGCAGTTCTTC.

This clone turned up a few times. The rearrangement uses TRBV27 and TRBJ2-5; a possible D gene is TRBD2 (5 bases). This CDR3 has 15 residues. The germline V gene encodes CDR1 MNHEY and CDR2 SMNVEV (reference sequence). Trimming shortened V by 3 bases and J by 4 bases, and 15 bases separated the two germline ends. The CDR3 DNA follows: TGTGCCAGCAGTTTCGGAACGGGGAGCGGAGAGACCCAGTACTTC. Its translation is CASSFGTGSGETQYF.

This clone is labeled medium-sized. The chain uses TRBV11-2 and TRBJ2-1; either TRBD1 or TRBD2 may supply D (6 bases each). This CDR3 region has 15 residues. The germline V gene encodes CDR1 SGHAT and CDR2 FQNNGV. V shed 6 bases and J shed 10 bases, with 22 bases lying between them. CDR3 protein: CASRNYREATGEQFF. CDR3 bases: TGTGCCAGCAGGAATTACAGGGAGGCCACTGGAGAGCAGTTCTTC.

The sample holds a few counts of this clone. The CDR3 is CASTLGGYNEQFF. The CDR3 DNA follows: TGTGCCAGCACCCTCGGAGGTTACAATGAGCAGTTCTTC. This chain connects TRBV27 to TRBJ2-1; D is perhaps TRBD2 (5 bases). Germline-derived CDR1 and CDR2 are MNHEY and SMNVEV (reference sequence). The V end was cut by 7 bases, the J end by 4 bases, with 11 bases between. The CDR3 runs to 13 residues.

This clone was observed a single time. V and J are TRBV25-1 and TRBJ2-5, with 7 bases fitting TRBD2. After removal of 7 bases from V and 0 bases from J, the junction contained 8 bases not matched to a gene. The CDR3 length is 15 residues. Germline V gene lookup returns CDR1 MGHDK and CDR2 SYGVNS. The CDR3 protein is CASNFNAGDQETQYF. DNA of the CDR3: TGTGCCAGCAACTTCAACGCGGGAGACCAAGAGACCCAGTACTTC.

This clone is large by share. The same CDR3 can be traced to other DNA sequences in this sample. The V gene is TRBV28, the J gene TRBJ2-1; D is unresolved. Germline V gives CDR1 MDHEN, CDR2 SYDVKM. Deletions cut 1 base from V and 13 bases from J, with 11 bases between. This CDR3 is 12 amino acids long. The CDR3 DNA follows: TGTGCCAGCAGTTTATATTCGGCGGAACAGTTCTTC. Encoded protein: CASSLYSAEQFF.

This clone was observed a few times. The chain recombines TRBV5-4 with TRBJ2-5; maybe TRBD1 (5 bases). The end of the DNA is better explained by TRBJ2-4, so the J call may be wrong. Germline loops: CDR1 SGHNT, CDR2 YYREEE (reference sequence). This CDR3 spans 16 amino acids. The CDR3 DNA reads as TGTGCCAGCAGCTTGTCAGGTCAGGGATGGGAAAACATTCAGTACTTC. Its protein product is CASSLSGQGWENIQYF.

V is TRBV7-3 and J is TRBJ2-7; TRBD1 agrees at 9 bases. J was trimmed by 5 bases and V by 5 bases; bases with no gene match: 13. This CDR3 comprises 16 residues. Germline V gene lookup returns CDR1 SGHTA and CDR2 FQGTGA. The CDR3 protein is CASSLDPGTGRHEQYF. CDR3 sequence (DNA): TGTGCCAGCAGCCTAGACCCCGGGACAGGGCGGCACGAGCAGTACTTC.

To note about this clone: A far more abundant clone sits one base away, making this likely a read error. The chain joins TRBV4-2 to TRBJ2-1; 10 bases map to TRBD2. This CDR3 has 15 amino acids. V lost 4 bases, J lost 4 bases, and 4 bases stayed unmatched. Germline V gives CDR1 LGHNA, CDR2 YNFKEQ. DNA for the CDR3: TGTGCCAGCAGCCCAACTAGCGGGGAGTACAATGAGCAGTTCTTC. It yields the protein CASSPTSGEYNEQFF.

The rearrangement uses TRBV12-5 and TRBJ2-7, with TRBD1 as a possible D gene (5 bases). Matching the DNA end better, TRBJ2-1 makes the J call doubtful. This CDR3 spans 15 amino acids. The germline V gene has CDR1 LGHNT and CDR2 FRNRAP. DNA for the CDR3: TGTGCTAGTGTCCATGAGGCAGGGTTAGCCAATGAGCAGTTCTTC. Protein sequence: CASVHEAGLANEQFF.

The V and J genes are TRBV30 and TRBJ2-1; 13 bases match TRBD2. Germline loops: CDR1 GTSNPN, CDR2 SVGIG (reference sequence). V dropped 8 bases and J dropped 9; count of bases not matched to a gene: 13. The CDR3 is made up of 15 amino acids. The CDR3 is CASSLGLAGEGEQFF. The CDR3 DNA reads TGTGCCAGTAGTTTAGGACTAGCGGGAGAGGGTGAGCAGTTCTTC.

This clone appeared many times. The junction departs from the called germline gene at one end, perhaps through a read error. The chain recombines TRBV10-3 with TRBJ2-7; D is unresolved. Germline V lookup: CDR1 ENHRY, CDR2 SYGVKD. The length of the CDR3 is 14 residues. CDR3 DNA sequence: TGTGCCAGCAGTTACCTCGGTTTAGGCCACGAGCAGTACTTC. Its translation is CASSYLGLGHEQYF.

The chain recombines TRBV7-3 with TRBJ2-3; 12 bases are a match to TRBD2. The junction had 5 bases not matched to a gene; V was cut back by 4 bases and J by 6 bases. CDR3 length equals 15 residues. Germline CDR1 and CDR2: SGHTA and FQGTGA. The CDR3 nucleotides read TGTGCCAGCAGCTCGACTAGCGGGAGTGGGGATACGCAGTATTTT. Protein: CASSSTSGSGDTQYF.

This clone was picked up one time. The CDR3 nucleotides are TGTGCCATCAGGGGGGGACGGACGACCTACGAGCAGTACTTC. Its translation: CAIRGGRTTYEQYF. V and J are TRBV5-6 and TRBJ2-7, with D perhaps TRBD1 or TRBD2 (7 bases each). The germline V gene encodes CDR1 SGHDT and CDR2 YYEEEE. Trimming removed 9 bases from V and 2 bases from J, with 18 bases in between. This CDR3 has 14 amino acids.

The table lists this clone with a few counts. V usage is TRBV28 and J usage is TRBJ2-5; 10 nucleotides match TRBD2. Looked up from germline, CDR1 is MDHEN and CDR2 is SYDVKM. V lost 5 bases and J lost 2; bases outside the gene matches: 8. This CDR3 comprises 16 residues. The CDR3 sequence is CASSDSPLAGQETQYF. CDR3 bases: TGTGCCAGCAGTGACTCACCACTAGCGGGGCAAGAGACCCAGTACTTC. Full variable domain (rest looked up from reference TRBV28 and TRBJ2-5): DVKVTQSSRYLVKRTGEKVFLECVQDMDHENMFWYRQDPGLGLRLIYFSYDVKMKEKGDIPEGYSVSREKKERFSLILESASTNQTSMYLCASSDSPLAGQETQYFGPGTRLLVL.

The V and J genes are TRBV28 and TRBJ1-5; TRBD1 aligns across 7 bases. There are 15 residues in the CDR3. V lost 6 bases, J lost 2 bases, and 7 bases stayed unmatched. Germline CDR1 reads MDHEN; CDR2 reads SYDVKM. The CDR3 region has the DNA TGTGCCAGCAGCTTCACAGGGGCGGGCAATCAGCCCCAGCATTTT. Residues: CASSFTGAGNQPQHF.